Following are 10 T cell receptor beta chains from one sample sequenced in a study of early T cells in non-severe SARS-CoV-2 infection. Via MiXCR, TCRdb re-called the 5' RACE reads, giving one row per CDR3 protein. The sample includes about 36,000 distinct CDR3 sequences, under 5% of them seen just once. Sequenced input: whole blood. Source of these receptors: an adult who was a healthcare worker with PCR-confirmed SARS-CoV-2 infection or an uninfected control (not recorded which).

The CDR3 nucleotides read TGTGCCACCCGGGACAGGACCTCTAACTATGGCTACACCTTC. Encoded protein: CATRDRTSNYGYTF. The chain joins TRBV6-1 to TRBJ1-2; 8 bases match TRBD1. V lost 10 bases to trimming and J lost 0 bases; unmatched junction nucleotides: 7. The CDR3 spans 14 residues. Germline CDR1 is MNHNS and CDR2 is SASEGT.

This clonotype was observed many times. This rearrangement joins TRBV25-1 to TRBJ2-1, with D perhaps TRBD2 (5 bases). Germline CDR1 MGHDK, CDR2 SYGVNS. V lost 3 bases and J 6 bases, leaving 12 bases between the germline ends. The CDR3 is 14 amino acids. CDR3 sequence reads: CASSEEARGNEQFF. The CDR3 DNA is TGTGCCAGCAGTGAGGAAGCCCGGGGCAATGAGCAGTTCTTC.

V and J are TRBV6-1 and TRBJ2-7, with TRBD1 matching over 8 bases. V lost 8 bases, J lost 6 bases, and 12 bases stayed unmatched. Germline assignment: CDR1 MNHNS and CDR2 SASEGT. This CDR3 has 14 residues. CDR3: CASFKTGVNGEQYF. In nucleotides, the CDR3 is TGTGCCAGCTTCAAGACAGGGGTAAATGGCGAGCAGTACTTC.

This clonotype was recorded at least ten times. The J gene is TRBJ2-5, the V gene TRBV12-3 or TRBV12-4, with D possibly matching TRBD2 (6 bases). The V gene lost 6 bases and the J gene lost 4 bases, with 12 bases spanning the gap. The CDR3 spans 13 residues. The CDR3 DNA follows: TGTGCCAGCAGCCGAGCGACTAGAGAGACCCAGTACTTC. Its translation is CASSRATRETQYF.

This clonotype was observed at least ten times. This chain joins TRBV6-2 or TRBV6-3 and TRBJ1-5, with D hard to call. Germline CDR1 is MNHEY and CDR2 is SVGEGT. The CDR3 loop spans 14 amino acids. Trimming cost V 3 bases and J 0 bases, with 6 bases left between them. Here the CDR3 reads CASSYRNSNQPQHF. Here the CDR3 DNA reads TGTGCCAGCAGTTATCGTAATAGCAATCAGCCCCAGCATTTT.

This clonotype occurred many times. V usage is TRBV7-9 and J usage is TRBJ1-4, with no clear D. The V gene's germline CDR1 is SEHNR and CDR2 FQNEAQ (reference sequence). The CDR3 is made up of 15 amino acids. Trimming pared 1 base from V and 8 bases from J, leaving 14 bases between. The CDR3 DNA follows: TGTGCCAGCAGCTTAGGGGCCAAACGGGAAGAAAAACTGTTTTTT. This translates into CASSLGAKREEKLFF.

This clonotype was seen many times. CDR3 sequence reads: CSESTSGLSYNEQFF. CDR3 sequence (DNA): TGCAGTGAATCGACTAGCGGTCTTTCCTACAATGAGCAGTTCTTC. V gene TRBV20-1 combines with J gene TRBJ2-1; TRBD2 matches at 9 bases. Per germline, CDR1 DFQATT and CDR2 SNEGSKA (reference sequence). The CDR3 loop spans 15 amino acids. V lost 7 bases to trimming and J lost 1 base; unmatched junction nucleotides: 8.

There are many counts of this clonotype. The chain joins TRBV6-6 to TRBJ2-3; D might be TRBD2 (5 bases). CDR3 length equals 13 residues. Trimming took off 6 bases at V and 2 bases at J, with 9 bases between the two ends. The germline V gene has CDR1 MNHNY and CDR2 SVGAGI (reference sequence). For the CDR3, the DNA is TGTGCCAGCAGCCTCCGGGACACAGATACGCAGTATTTT. It translates to CASSLRDTDTQYF.

At least ten counts were recorded for this clonotype. The gene calls are TRBV10-3 and TRBJ2-7, with 10 bases matching TRBD2. Germline assignment: CDR1 ENHRY and CDR2 SYGVKD. The CDR3 contains 12 residues. J gave up 7 bases and V 10 bases, and 7 bases lay outside the gene matches. Written as DNA, the CDR3 is TGTGCCACCACTAGCGGGACGAGGGAGCAGTACTTC. Protein: CATTSGTREQYF.

This clonotype was observed a handful of times. The rearrangement links TRBV19 to TRBJ1-5; D is ambiguous. V shed 6 bases and J shed 4 bases, with 10 bases lying between them. Germline V CDR1 and CDR2: LNHDA, SQIVND (reference sequence). The CDR3 contains 13 residues. This CDR3 is CASSDKRNQPQHF. DNA of the CDR3: TGTGCCAGTAGCGACAAGAGAAATCAGCCCCAGCATTTT.